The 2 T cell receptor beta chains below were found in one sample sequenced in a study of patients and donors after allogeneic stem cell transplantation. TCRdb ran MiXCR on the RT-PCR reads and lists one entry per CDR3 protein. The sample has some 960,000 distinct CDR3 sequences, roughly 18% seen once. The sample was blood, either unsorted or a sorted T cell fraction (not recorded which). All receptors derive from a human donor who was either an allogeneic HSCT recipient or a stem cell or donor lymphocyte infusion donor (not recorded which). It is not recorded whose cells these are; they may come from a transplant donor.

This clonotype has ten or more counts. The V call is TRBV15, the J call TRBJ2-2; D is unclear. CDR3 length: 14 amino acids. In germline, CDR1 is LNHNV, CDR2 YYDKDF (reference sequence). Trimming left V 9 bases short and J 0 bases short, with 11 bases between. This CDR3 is CATSDAANTGELFF. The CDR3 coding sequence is TGTGCCACGTCCGATGCCGCGAACACCGGGGAGCTGTTTTTT.

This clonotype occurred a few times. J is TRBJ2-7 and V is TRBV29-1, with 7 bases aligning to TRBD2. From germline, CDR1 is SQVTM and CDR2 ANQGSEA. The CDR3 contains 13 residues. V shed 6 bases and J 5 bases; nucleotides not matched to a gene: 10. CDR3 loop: CSVLLAVGDEQYF. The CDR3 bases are TGCAGCGTGTTGCTAGCGGTGGGTGACGAGCAGTACTTC.